Below, 12 T cell receptor beta chains from the same sample are listed, as sequenced in a study of shared clonotypes between healthy human individuals. Assay used: immunoSEQ multiplex PCR; TCRdb lists only in-frame clones, some missing. The data hold some 95,000 clones, with roughly two thirds observed a single time. Sequences were obtained from memory CD8+ T cells sorted from blood. Noted subset: CD45RO+ cells pooled with CCR7-negative TemRA cells. These receptor sequences come from a man in his thirties or forties in good health.

The sample holds one count of this clone. V usage is TRBV6-4 and J usage is TRBJ2-1, with TRBD2 matching 10 bases. The CDR3 contains 15 residues. CDR1 is MRHNA and CDR2 is SNTAGT in the germline V gene. J lost 4 bases, V lost 0 bases, and 0 bases had no gene match. The CDR3 DNA sequence: TGTGCCAGCAGTGACTCACTAGCGGGGTACAATGAGCAGTTCTTC. It codes for CASSDSLAGYNEQFF.

This clone is labeled as large. The chain employs TRBV27 and TRBJ2-3; the D is unclear. The CDR3 has 14 residues. Germline loops: CDR1 MNHEY, CDR2 SMNVEV (reference sequence). Deletions cut 0 bases from V and 2 bases from J, with 6 bases between. CDR3: CASSLSVSTDTQYF. The DNA for the CDR3 is TGTGCCAGCAGTTTATCGGTATCCACAGATACGCAGTATTTT.

J is TRBJ2-1 and V is TRBV11-2; TRBD2 might be the D (6 bases). V was pared by 5 bases and J by 1 base, with 21 bases between. The CDR3 consists of 18 residues. CDR1 SGHAT and CDR2 FQNNGV come from the germline V gene. CDR3 sequence reads: CASSALGSVGGSYNEQFF. In DNA form, the CDR3 reads TGTGCCAGCAGCGCCTTGGGCTCGGTGGGGGGATCCTACAATGAGCAGTTCTTC.

CDR3 residues: CASSIGRAQTGMNTEAFF. DNA of the CDR3: TGTGCCAGTAGTATAGGCCGAGCTCAGACAGGGATGAACACTGAAGCTTTCTTT. The genes are TRBV19 and TRBJ1-1, with 7 bases lining up with TRBD1. V shed 1 base, J shed 0 bases, and the junction held 11 bases outside the gene matches. Germline CDR1 is LNHDA and CDR2 is SQIVND (reference sequence). This CDR3 comprises 18 residues. Full variable domain (outside the CDR3, taken from reference TRBV19 and TRBJ1-1): DGGITQSPKYLFRKEGQNVTLSCEQNLNHDAMYWYRQDPGQGLRLIYYSQIVNDFQKGDIAEGYSVSREKKESFPLTVTSAQKNPTAFYLCASSIGRAQTGMNTEAFFGQGTRLTVV.

The chain combines TRBV7-2 with TRBJ2-7, with D tentatively TRBD1 or TRBD2 (5 bases each). From germline, CDR1 is SGHTA and CDR2 FQGNSA. Deletions cut 1 base from V and 2 bases from J, with 6 bases between. This CDR3 is built from 13 residues. The DNA of the CDR3 is TGTGCCAGCAGCTTAGGGGGGACCTACGAGCAGTACTTC. It translates to CASSLGGTYEQYF.

This chain connects TRBV29-1 to TRBJ2-1, with a tentative D call TRBD2 (6 bases). CDR1 SQVTM and CDR2 ANQGSEA come from the germline V gene. V was trimmed by 7 bases and J by 7 bases, leaving 29 bases between them. The CDR3 loop spans 17 amino acids. As DNA, the CDR3 is TGCAGCGCCCTTACTTCTAGCGACACAGAGAAGATAAATGAGCAGTTCTTC. Residues: CSALTSSDTEKINEQFF.

This sequence joins TRBV7-2 and TRBJ2-1, with D maybe TRBD2 (5 bases). This CDR3 is 13 amino acids long. Germline CDR1 reads SGHTA; CDR2 reads FQGNSA. V shed 7 bases and J shed 5 bases, with 12 bases lying between them. The CDR3 loop reads CASTVGLNNEQFF. The CDR3, as DNA: TGTGCCAGCACCGTCGGACTTAACAATGAGCAGTTCTTC.

This clone occurred a few times. The rearrangement uses TRBV6-1 and TRBJ2-7, with TRBD1 matching 9 bases. Trimming cost V 2 bases and J 3 bases; bases outside gene matches: 8. In germline, CDR1 is MNHNS, CDR2 SASEGT. This CDR3 is 16 amino acids long. The CDR3 here is CASSESMGQGSYEQYF. DNA of the CDR3: TGTGCCAGCAGTGAATCGATGGGACAGGGCAGCTACGAGCAGTACTTC.

This clone was picked up a small number of times. This chain uses TRBV7-8 with TRBJ2-7; TRBD2 matches 10 bases. V shed 5 bases, J shed 1 base, and the junction held 8 bases outside the gene matches. This CDR3 comprises 16 residues. Germline V gene data show CDR1 as SGHVS and CDR2 as FQNEAQ. The CDR3 spells CASSVGLAEPSYEQYF. The DNA of the CDR3 is TGTGCCAGCAGCGTCGGACTAGCGGAGCCATCCTACGAGCAGTACTTC.

The V gene is TRBV6-5, the J gene TRBJ2-7, with TRBD2 matching over 10 bases. V gave up 5 bases and J gave up 7 bases; unmatched junction bases: 11. CDR1 MNHEY and CDR2 SVGAGI come from the germline V gene. The CDR3 consists of 15 residues. The CDR3 spells CASSTLLAGAREQYF. DNA for the CDR3: TGTGCCAGCAGTACACTTCTAGCGGGGGCTAGGGAGCAGTACTTC.

This sequence joins TRBV30 and TRBJ2-1, with D perhaps matching TRBD2 (6 bases). The CDR3 spans 11 residues. Deletions cut 1 base from V and 15 bases from J, with 13 bases between. The germline V gene encodes CDR1 GTSNPN and CDR2 SVGIG (reference sequence). CDR3 region: CAWSDGTYRFF. As DNA, the CDR3 is TGTGCCTGGAGTGACGGGACTTATCGGTTCTTC.

This sequence joins TRBV27 and TRBJ2-1; either TRBD1 or TRBD2 may fit D (5 bases each). The CDR3 sequence is 13 residues long. Per germline, CDR1 MNHEY and CDR2 SMNVEV (reference sequence). Trimming left V 1 base short and J 6 bases short, with 7 bases between. The DNA of the CDR3 is TGTGCCAGCAGTTTATGGGACCGCAATGAGCAGTTCTTC. Its translation is CASSLWDRNEQFF.